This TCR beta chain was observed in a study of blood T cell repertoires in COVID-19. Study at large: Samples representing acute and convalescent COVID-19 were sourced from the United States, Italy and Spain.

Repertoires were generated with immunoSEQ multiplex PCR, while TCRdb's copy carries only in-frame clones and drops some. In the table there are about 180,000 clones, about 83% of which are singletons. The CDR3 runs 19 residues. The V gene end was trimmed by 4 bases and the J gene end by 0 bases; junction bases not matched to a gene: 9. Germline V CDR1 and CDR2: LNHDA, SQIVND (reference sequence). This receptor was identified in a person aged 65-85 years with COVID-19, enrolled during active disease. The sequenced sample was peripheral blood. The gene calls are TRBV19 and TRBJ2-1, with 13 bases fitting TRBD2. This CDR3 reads CASSTGLAGVMSSYNEQFF. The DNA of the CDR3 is TGTGCCAGTAGTACCGGACTAGCGGGAGTGATGAGCTCCTACAATGAGCAGTTCTTC.